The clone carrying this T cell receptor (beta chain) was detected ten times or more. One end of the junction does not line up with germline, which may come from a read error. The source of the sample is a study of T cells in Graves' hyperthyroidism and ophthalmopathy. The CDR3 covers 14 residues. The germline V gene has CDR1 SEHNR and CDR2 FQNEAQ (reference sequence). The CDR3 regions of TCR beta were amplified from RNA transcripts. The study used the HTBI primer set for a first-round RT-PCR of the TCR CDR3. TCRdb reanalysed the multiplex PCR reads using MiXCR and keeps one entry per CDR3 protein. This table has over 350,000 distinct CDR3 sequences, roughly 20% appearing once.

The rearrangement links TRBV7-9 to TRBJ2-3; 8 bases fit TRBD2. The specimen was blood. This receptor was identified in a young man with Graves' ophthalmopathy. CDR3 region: CASSLAGPTDTQYF. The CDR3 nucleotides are TGCGCCAGCAGCTTAGCGGGACCCACAGATACGCAGTATTTT.